The source of this T cell receptor (beta chain) is a study of vaccination and CD4 T cells after COVID-19. Stated treatment: roughly ten-day PBMC culture with coronavirus spike peptide pools or control peptides (ViraFEST assay). This clonotype was detected only once. Its antigen is still unknown. Sequenced with the Oncomine TCR Beta short-read assay was DNA taken from cultured CD4+ T cells. TCRdb redid the calling of the PCR reads with MiXCR, one entry per CDR3 protein. The sample contains about 17,000 distinct CDR3 sequences, 31% of which appear only once. This TCR was recovered from a human donor with COVID-19. The specimen sequenced was cultured CD4+ T cells from blood.

CDR3 sequence (DNA): TGTGCCAGCAGTACGGGGCCGACAGATACGCAGTATTTT. This gives the protein CASSTGPTDTQYF. V usage is TRBV12-3 or TRBV12-4 and J usage is TRBJ2-3; D tentatively reads TRBD1 or TRBD2 (5 bases each). The CDR3 has 13 amino acids. V was pared by 5 bases and J by 3 bases, with 9 bases between.